This passage covers 25 T cell receptor beta chains from one sample sequenced in a study of T cells in Graves' hyperthyroidism and ophthalmopathy (dated by TCRdb to between 2017 and 2020). Receptor libraries were prepared by multiplex PCR. Sequencing was performed on an Illumina HiSeq 2000. The TCR beta CDR3 regions were amplified from the RNA transcripts. The first round of RT-PCR for the TCR CDR3 was performed with the HTBI primer set and the Qiagen OneStep RT-PCR kit. The raw public data were reprocessed by TCRdb itself: fastp quality trimming at Q25, MiXCR clonotype calling, in-frame beta chains only. Rows merge per CDR3 protein into single entries with the most common DNA and genes. The sample yields more than 350,000 distinct CDR3 sequences; 14% to 15% were counted once. Clones ranked in the top ten supply approximately 30% of the sample. The sample comprised blood. The receptors stem from a woman in her twenties or thirties with Graves' hyperthyroidism.

Concerning this clonotype itself: With a much larger clone just one base away, this may be a read error. The V gene is TRBV7-9, the J gene TRBJ1-1; D gene unclear. The V and J ends lost 4 bases and 5 bases respectively, with 32 bases between them. Germline CDR1 SEHNR, CDR2 FQNEAQ (reference sequence). CDR3 size: 20 residues. CDR3 sequence (DNA): TGTGCCAGCAGCTCAAGATTCGCCCACACCAAGGGCGTAGGTGGTACTGAAGCTTTCTTT. As protein: CASSSRFAHTKGVGGTEAFF.

This clonotype was seen a handful of times. The rearrangement joins TRBV7-9 to TRBJ2-1; perhaps TRBD2 as D (5 bases). V lost 2 bases to trimming and J lost 4 bases, with 9 bases between them. The CDR3 extends over 14 amino acids. In germline, CDR1 is SEHNR, CDR2 FQNEAQ (reference sequence). As DNA, the CDR3 is TGTGCCAGCAGCTTAATCCGGGAATACAATGAGCAGTTCTTC. This codes for CASSLIREYNEQFF. The full variable domain, its missing parts supplied by reference TRBV7-9 and TRBJ2-1, is DTGVSQNPRHKITKRGQNVTFRCDPISEHNRLYWYRQTLGQGPEFLTYFQNEAQLEKSRLLSDRFSAERPKGSFSTLEIQRTEQGDSAMYLCASSLIREYNEQFFGPGTRLTVL.

In this sample, this clonotype turned up many times. The chain is built from TRBV12-3 or TRBV12-4 and TRBJ1-1; 7 bases match TRBD1. Germline trimming cut 5 bases from V and 3 bases from J; bases unmatched to any gene: 6. The CDR3 is 14 residues long. The CDR3 spells CASSPDRADTEAFF. Written as DNA, the CDR3 is TGTGCCAGCAGTCCTGACAGGGCGGACACTGAAGCTTTCTTT.

This clonotype showed up many times. The rearrangement links TRBV4-1 to TRBJ2-7; 9 nucleotides agree with TRBD2. The CDR3 has 14 residues. Germline CDR1 MGHRA, CDR2 YSYEKL. J gave up 6 bases and V 5 bases, and 8 bases lay outside the gene matches. CDR3 DNA sequence: TGCGCCAGCAGCTCCACCGGCGGGAGGGCCGAGCAGTACTTC. Translating it yields CASSSTGGRAEQYF.

J is TRBJ2-2 and V is TRBV2, with D possibly matching TRBD2 (5 bases). V was cut by 4 bases and J by 4 bases, with 13 bases left in between. The CDR3 runs 15 residues. Germline lookup yields CDR1 SNHLY and CDR2 FYNNEI. CDR3 coding DNA: TGTGCCAGCAGTGGCGCCTTGGCGGGCACCGGGGAGCTGTTTTTT. The encoded protein is CASSGALAGTGELFF.

The V call is TRBV15, the J call TRBJ2-1; D remains unclear. The CDR3 has 14 amino acids. Germline CDR1 is LNHNV and CDR2 is YYDKDF (reference sequence). V lost 1 base to trimming and J lost 3 bases, with 7 bases between them. CDR3 in DNA: TGTGCCACCAGCAGAGCCTTCCTCTACAATGAGCAGTTCTTC. Protein sequence: CATSRAFLYNEQFF.

A note on this clonotype: This clone may be a read error of a much larger clone one base away. This rearrangement joins TRBV11-2 to TRBJ2-1; D not certain. The CDR3 runs 15 residues. The V end was cut by 6 bases, the J end by 13 bases, with 25 bases between. Germline V gene data show CDR1 as SGHAT and CDR2 as FQNNGV. CDR3 sequence: CASRTIEALGETQFF. The CDR3 DNA reads as TGTGCCAGCAGAACAATCGAGGCCCTCGGAGAGACCCAGTTCTTC. The variable domain in full, with the rest retrieved from reference TRBV11-2 and TRBJ2-1, is EAGVAQSPRYKIIEKRQSVAFWCNPISGHATLYWYQQILGQGPKLLIQFQNNGVVDDSQLPKDRFSAERLKGVDSTLKIQPAKLEDSAVYLCASRTIEALGETQFFGPGTRLTVL.

V usage is TRBV28 and J usage is TRBJ1-5; D gene ambiguous. With 2 bases removed from V and 0 bases from J, the gap between germline ends came to 11 bases. CDR3 length equals 16 residues. In germline, CDR1 is MDHEN, CDR2 SYDVKM. The CDR3 bases are TGTGCCAGCAGTTTACCCGACATTAATAGCAATCAGCCCCAGCATTTT. This gives the protein CASSLPDINSNQPQHF.

This clonotype was seen many times. The CDR3 DNA reads as TGTGCCAGCAGAGTTACCGACAGGGGGGAGAGTTCACCCCTCCACTTT. As protein: CASRVTDRGESSPLHF. V is TRBV2 and J is TRBJ1-6; 9 bases are shared with TRBD1. The V segment lost 6 bases and the J segment 9 bases; nucleotides outside the gene matches: 12. The CDR3 consists of 16 residues. Germline V gene sequence: CDR1 SNHLY, CDR2 FYNNEI.

This clonotype was detected a few times. CDR3: CASSVQGFIGRTTEAFF. In DNA, the CDR3 is TGTGCCAGTAGCGTCCAGGGTTTTATAGGAAGGACCACTGAAGCTTTCTTT. This chain joins TRBV19 and TRBJ1-1; a possible D gene is TRBD1 (5 bases). This CDR3 is built from 17 residues. V was cut by 6 bases and J by 4 bases, with 24 bases left in between. Per the germline V gene, CDR1 is LNHDA and CDR2 is SQIVND (reference sequence).

Details on this clonotype: The junction departs from the called germline gene at one end, perhaps through a read error. V usage is TRBV13 and J usage is TRBJ2-7; a possible D gene is TRBD1 (5 bases). Germline CDR1 PRHDT, CDR2 FYEKMQ (reference sequence). This CDR3 has 13 residues. CDR3 loop: CASSWGLRDEQHF. CDR3 nucleotide sequence: TGCGCCAGCAGCTGGGGCCTCAGGGATGAGCAGCACTTC.

This clonotype was detected a few times. The chain couples TRBV15 to TRBJ2-2; D perhaps matches TRBD2 (5 bases). Per the germline V gene, CDR1 is LNHNV and CDR2 is YYDKDF (reference sequence). The V end was cut by 0 bases, the J end by 7 bases, with 15 bases between. There are 16 residues in the CDR3. CDR3 DNA sequence: TGTGCCACCAGCAGAGATAGGCTAGCCCAAGGCGGGGAGCTGTTTTTT. Translation: CATSRDRLAQGGELFF.

This clonotype was seen repeatedly, ten times or more. In DNA, the CDR3 is TGTGCCAGCAGCCAAGATACGGGATATGGCTACACCTTC. Amino acids: CASSQDTGYGYTF. The chain is built from TRBV3-1 and TRBJ1-2; D unresolved. Trimming shortened V by 0 bases and J by 5 bases, and 7 bases separated the two germline ends. There are 13 residues in the CDR3. CDR1 and CDR2 from the germline V gene are LGHDT and YNNKEL (reference sequence).

This clonotype has a handful of counts. The chain joins TRBV27 to TRBJ2-4; weak D call: TRBD2 (6 bases). Trimming pared 5 bases from V and 2 bases from J, leaving 13 bases between. This CDR3 has 15 amino acids. Germline CDR1 and CDR2: MNHEY and SMNVEV (reference sequence). The CDR3 loop is CASSGGTVSKNIQYF. Written as DNA, the CDR3 is TGTGCCAGCAGTGGCGGGACGGTGTCCAAAAACATTCAGTACTTC.

The gene calls are TRBV20-1 and TRBJ2-7, with 9 bases matching TRBD2. The ends lost 0 bases at V and 0 bases at J; junction bases unmatched: 3. The CDR3 runs 15 residues. Germline-derived CDR1 and CDR2 are DFQATT and SNEGSKA (reference sequence). In DNA, the CDR3 is TGCAGTGCTAGAGATTCTAGCGGGAACTCCTACGAGCAGTACTTC. Translated, it gives CSARDSSGNSYEQYF.

The chain couples TRBV11-2 to TRBJ2-7; no reliable D call. Germline loops: CDR1 SGHAT, CDR2 FQNNGV. The CDR3 spans 14 residues. Trimming removed 1 base from V and 7 bases from J, with 14 bases in between. The CDR3 protein is CASSLALGQAEQYF. CDR3 bases: TGTGCCAGCAGCTTAGCCCTCGGTCAGGCGGAGCAGTACTTC.

This clonotype was detected ten times or more. The J gene is TRBJ1-1, the V gene TRBV2; TRBD1 might be the D (5 bases). Trimming cost V 4 bases and J 3 bases, with 12 bases left between them. The CDR3 has 14 amino acids. CDR1 is SNHLY and CDR2 is FYNNEI in the germline V gene. CDR3 DNA sequence: TGTGCCAGCAGTGGAGGGGTAATGGACACTGAAGCTTTCTTT. Protein sequence: CASSGGVMDTEAFF.

This clonotype was detected a few times. This chain connects TRBV19 to TRBJ1-2; D possibly corresponds to TRBD1 (5 bases). Trimming took 5 bases from V and 3 from J, leaving 13 bases between them. Germline CDR1 reads LNHDA; CDR2 reads SQIVND (reference sequence). This CDR3 has 14 residues. The CDR3 loop reads CASSAQVTDYGYTF. As DNA, the CDR3 is TGTGCCAGTAGTGCACAGGTTACTGACTATGGCTACACCTTC. The entire variable domain, with the rest obtained from reference TRBV19 and TRBJ1-2, is as follows: DGGITQSPKYLFRKEGQNVTLSCEQNLNHDAMYWYRQDPGQGLRLIYYSQIVNDFQKGDIAEGYSVSREKKESFPLTVTSAQKNPTAFYLCASSAQVTDYGYTFGSGTRLTVV.

The V gene is TRBV18, the J gene TRBJ1-1; weak D call: TRBD1 (5 bases). V dropped 4 bases and J dropped 0 bases, with 9 bases sitting between them. Germline V CDR1 and CDR2: KGHSH, LQKENI. The CDR3 extends over 14 amino acids. The DNA of the CDR3 is TGTGCCAGCTCACGGAGGGGCCTGAACACTGAAGCTTTCTTT. Protein product: CASSRRGLNTEAFF.

The chain employs TRBV7-2 and TRBJ2-3, with no clear D. The end of the DNA fits TRBJ1-5 better, so the J call may be wrong. The CDR3 runs to 11 residues. The V gene's germline CDR1 is SGHTA and CDR2 FQGNSA. The CDR3 reads CASSSLNTQHF. CDR3 nucleotides: TGTGCCAGCAGCTCTCTGAATACGCAGCATTTT.

There are a few counts of this clonotype. J is TRBJ2-1 and V is TRBV5-1; maybe TRBD1 (6 bases). The CDR3 is 14 amino acids. Germline assignment: CDR1 SGHRS and CDR2 YFSETQ. Trimming removed 4 bases from V and 8 bases from J, with 16 bases in between. The chain's CDR3 is CASSRQQQGDEQFF. The CDR3 region has the DNA TGCGCCAGCAGCCGACAACAACAGGGCGATGAGCAGTTCTTC.

The rearrangement joins TRBV10-2 to TRBJ2-3, with D possibly being TRBD2 (6 bases). Trimming pared 0 bases from V and 12 bases from J, leaving 16 bases between. The CDR3 loop spans 14 amino acids. Germline V gene sequence: CDR1 WSHSY, CDR2 SAAADI. DNA for the CDR3: TGCGCCAGCAGTGAGTCGACAATGGGGACTGTACAGTATTTT. The encoded protein is CASSESTMGTVQYF.

This chain uses TRBV9 with TRBJ2-1; 9 bases align to TRBD2. Germline V gene lookup returns CDR1 SGDLS and CDR2 YYNGEE. V was pared by 4 bases and J by 2 bases, with 7 bases of the junction left unmatched. This CDR3 has 16 amino acids. The CDR3: CASSLSGTSTYNEQFF. The CDR3 DNA reads TGTGCCAGCAGCTTATCCGGGACTAGCACCTACAATGAGCAGTTCTTC.

This clonotype was observed at least ten times. This chain uses TRBV29-1 with TRBJ2-5; D assignment may be TRBD1 or TRBD2 (5 bases each). CDR3 length equals 12 residues. Trimming stripped 4 bases from V and 5 bases from J, with 11 bases between. Looked up from germline, CDR1 is SQVTM and CDR2 is ANQGSEA. CDR3 sequence (DNA): TGCAGCGTTGGTCAGGGCGGGGAGACCCAGTACTTC. This translates into CSVGQGGETQYF.

The chain carries TRBV3-1 and TRBJ1-6; possible D gene TRBD1, 6 bases. Germline V CDR1 and CDR2: LGHDT, YNNKEL (reference sequence). The CDR3 runs to 15 residues. V lost 4 bases, J lost 8 bases, and 15 bases lay in between. CDR3 region: CASSPTQGWDSPLHF. As DNA, the CDR3 is TGTGCCAGCAGCCCCACACAGGGTTGGGATTCACCCCTCCACTTT. The full variable domain, its missing parts supplied by reference TRBV3-1 and TRBJ1-6, is DTAVSQTPKYLVTQMGNDKSIKCEQNLGHDTMYWYKQDSKKFLKIMFSYNNKELIINETVPNRFSPKSPDKAHLNLHINSLELGDSAVYFCASSPTQGWDSPLHFGNGTRLTVT.